The rows below give T cell receptor beta chains drawn from one sample of a study of blood T cell repertoires in COVID-19. Clones were sequenced by immunoSEQ multiplex PCR, and TCRdb holds only the in-frame ones, with some missing. This table has about 170,000 clones, less than 85% appearing once. The sample comprised PBMCs or T cells enriched from blood (not recorded which). Every receptor here comes from a woman between 45 and 60 years old who had recovered from COVID-19. Both conserved end residues are part of each CDR3. A D gene is named only where the DNA matches it firmly. The size field is filled for only some rows; it gives once, few, many or a size class.

clone size | J gene | D gene | V gene | CDR3 protein | CDR3 DNA
- | TRBJ1-5 | - | TRBV7-8 | CASSREPGGGQPQHF | TGTGCCAGCAGCCGAGAGCCGGGGGGGGGTCAGCCCCAGCATTTT
- | TRBJ2-2 | TRBD1 | TRBV24-1 | CATSVSLGQGLAGELFF | TGTGCCACCAGTGTGAGTCTGGGACAGGGGCTCGCCGGGGAGCTGTTTTTT
- | TRBJ1-5 | - | TRBV28 | CASSFSGGANQPQHF | TGTGCCAGCAGTTTCTCAGGAGGGGCAAATCAGCCCCAGCATTTT
few | TRBJ2-5 | - | TRBV2 | CASIRLETQYF | TGTGCCAGCATTAGACTGGAGACCCAGTACTTC
- | TRBJ1-4 | TRBD1 | TRBV27 | CASSPTGGNNEKLFF | TGTGCCAGCAGTCCCACAGGGGGCAATAATGAAAAACTGTTTTTT
- | TRBJ2-1 | TRBD2 | TRBV9 | CASSFYSGGLTYNEQFF | TGTGCCAGCAGCTTCTATTCGGGGGGGCTGACCTACAATGAGCAGTTCTTC
- | TRBJ2-5 | TRBD2 | TRBV11-2 | CASSLGLAGVYQETQYF | TGTGCCAGCAGCTTAGGACTAGCGGGAGTATACCAAGAGACCCAGTACTTC
- | TRBJ1-2 | - | TRBV19 | CASSMILGPGYTF | TGTGCCAGTAGTATGATATTGGGGCCCGGCTACACCTTC
- | TRBJ2-1 | TRBD2 | TRBV4-3 | CASSPSGTSGIDEQFF | TGCGCCAGCAGCCCTAGTGGGACTAGCGGGATAGATGAGCAGTTCTTC
- | TRBJ2-2 | TRBD1 | TRBV5-4 | CASSSLNRGRNTGELFF | TGTGCCAGCAGCTCGCTAAACAGGGGGCGGAACACCGGGGAGCTGTTTTTT